Each of the 16 T cell receptor beta chains below was sequenced from the same sample in a study of Ad26.COV2.S vaccination and SARS-CoV-2 variants. Treatment reported: roughly 20 received Ad26.COV2.S at low or high dose, single or two shots; five or six received placebo; per-sample allocation not given. Sampling was performed 63 days after the first vaccine or placebo injection. Profiling relied on immunoSEQ multiplex PCR, and the TCRdb table lists in-frame clones only, not all of them. The sample contains about 480,000 clones, approximately 90% of which appear only once. Sequenced material: peripheral blood, taken in a trial of Ad26.COV2.S vaccine versus placebo. Receptor source: a person aged 18-60 years who received the Ad26.COV2.S COVID-19 vaccine or a placebo.

CDR3 amino acids: CASSTRLQETQYF. The CDR3 nucleotides are TGTGCCAGTAGTACCCGTCTTCAAGAGACCCAGTACTTC. This sequence joins TRBV19 and TRBJ2-5; D is uncertain. This CDR3 region has 13 residues. V gave up 4 bases and J gave up 2 bases, with 8 bases separating them. The germline V gene has CDR1 LNHDA and CDR2 SQIVND (reference sequence).

The J gene is TRBJ2-3, the V gene TRBV7-6; 12 bases match TRBD2. V trimming: 5 bases; J trimming: 2 bases; junction bases outside the gene matches: 5. This CDR3 contains 16 residues. Germline loops: CDR1 SGHVS, CDR2 FNYEAQ. This CDR3 is CASSLGLAGPTDTQYF. CDR3 DNA: TGTGCCAGCAGCCTAGGACTAGCGGGGCCCACAGATACGCAGTATTTT.

This chain connects TRBV9 to TRBJ2-5; D is tentatively TRBD1 or TRBD2 (5 bases each). This CDR3 has 15 residues. The V gene's germline CDR1 is SGDLS and CDR2 YYNGEE. V lost 4 bases, J lost 2 bases, and 15 bases lay in between. CDR3 loop: CASSPPSWGQETQYF. CDR3 nucleotides: TGTGCCAGCAGCCCCCCCTCTTGGGGGCAAGAGACCCAGTACTTC.

V usage is TRBV10-3 and J usage is TRBJ2-7; TRBD1 agrees at 9 bases. CDR1 and CDR2 from the germline V gene are ENHRY and SYGVKD. The CDR3 has 14 residues. Trimming at V came to 6 bases and at J to 7 bases, leaving 10 bases not matched to a gene. The CDR3 spells CAISPGTGMGEQYF. The CDR3 DNA reads as TGTGCCATCAGCCCCGGGACAGGGATGGGGGAGCAGTACTTC.

The chain combines TRBV24-1 with TRBJ2-1; TRBD2 might be the D (5 bases). Germline V gene sequence: CDR1 KGHDR, CDR2 SFDVKD. Between the trimmed V and J ends, which lost 7 bases and 5 bases, there was a span of 17 bases. The CDR3 has 15 residues. CDR3 coding DNA: TGTGCCACCAGGTCCGGGCTAGCCGTAAACAATGAGCAGTTCTTC. Translated, it gives CATRSGLAVNNEQFF.

This clone was found once. The V and J genes are TRBV7-2 and TRBJ1-1; D call uncertain. Trimming took 3 bases from V and 6 from J, leaving 11 bases between them. Germline loops: CDR1 SGHTA, CDR2 FQGNSA. The CDR3 loop spans 13 amino acids. Written as DNA, the CDR3 is TGTGCCAGCAGCTTGGACGGCCTGTCTGAAGCTTTCTTT. This codes for CASSLDGLSEAFF.

The chain uses TRBV5-1 and TRBJ1-1, with D uncertain. V lost 2 bases, J lost 2 bases, and 13 bases lay in between. The CDR3 covers 15 residues. Germline CDR1 SGHRS, CDR2 YFSETQ. The CDR3, as DNA: TGCGCCAGCAGCTTCACCAGACTGGGTAACACTGAAGCTTTCTTT. Its translation: CASSFTRLGNTEAFF.

To note about this clone: Other DNA sequences in this specimen translate into the identical CDR3. The chain links TRBV9 to TRBJ2-3; D may match TRBD1 or TRBD2 (6 bases each). The germline V and J ends were trimmed by 0 bases and 7 bases, with 9 bases remaining between them. In germline, CDR1 is SGDLS, CDR2 YYNGEE. The CDR3 runs 13 residues. The CDR3 reads CASSVAGGHTQYF. DNA for the CDR3: TGTGCCAGCAGCGTAGCTGGGGGGCATACGCAGTATTTT.

This chain joins TRBV19 and TRBJ2-6; 7 nucleotides line up with TRBD2. Germline V CDR1 and CDR2: LNHDA, SQIVND (reference sequence). This CDR3 has 16 residues. The V gene end was trimmed by 5 bases and the J gene end by 3 bases; junction bases not matched to a gene: 7. In DNA form, the CDR3 reads TGTGCCAGTAGTGCCAGCGGGAAGGGTGGGGCCAACGTCCTGACTTTC. Translation gives CASSASGKGGANVLTF.

V and J are TRBV5-1 and TRBJ2-2, with 13 bases matching TRBD2. Per germline, CDR1 SGHRS and CDR2 YFSETQ. J lost 7 bases, V lost 3 bases, and 6 bases had no gene match. This CDR3 is 16 amino acids long. DNA for the CDR3: TGCGCCAGCAGCTCCGGACTAGCGGGAGTTGTCGGGGAGCTGTTTTTT. As protein: CASSSGLAGVVGELFF.

This chain joins TRBV11-2 and TRBJ2-4; D call uncertain. From germline, CDR1 is SGHAT and CDR2 FQNNGV. The CDR3 has 15 amino acids. V lost 2 bases to trimming and J lost 3 bases, with 11 bases between them. DNA of the CDR3: TGTGCCAGCAGCTTATTGGGGAACTTCAAAAACATTCAGTACTTC. Translating it yields CASSLLGNFKNIQYF.

The CDR3 DNA reads TGTGCCACCAGCAGAGGACAGGGAAGCGGAAATGGCTACACCTTC. Amino acids: CATSRGQGSGNGYTF. The chain has TRBV15 and TRBJ1-2, with 7 nucleotides matching TRBD1. CDR3 length: 15 residues. V dropped 1 base and J dropped 6; count of bases not matched to a gene: 8. CDR1 is LNHNV, CDR2 YYDKDF, per germline (reference sequence).

The V and J genes are TRBV4-1 and TRBJ2-7; 8 bases align to TRBD1. Unmatched junction bases numbered 6, after V lost 0 bases and J lost 5 bases. CDR3 length: 15 amino acids. Germline V gene sequence: CDR1 MGHRA, CDR2 YSYEKL. The CDR3 sequence is CASSQEDRALDEQYF. CDR3 coding DNA: TGCGCCAGCAGCCAAGAGGACAGGGCACTCGACGAGCAGTACTTC.

The chain carries TRBV3-1 (or the pseudogene TRBV3-2) and TRBJ2-2, with TRBD2 matching 7 bases. This CDR3 spans 16 amino acids. Per germline, CDR1 LGHDT and CDR2 YNNKEL (reference sequence). V shed 2 bases, J shed 4 bases, and the junction held 7 bases outside the gene matches. CDR3 protein: CASSQIPGGRTGELFF. The CDR3 bases are TGTGCCAGCAGCCAAATCCCGGGAGGTCGCACCGGGGAGCTGTTTTTT.

This rearrangement joins TRBV7-9 to TRBJ2-3; 7 positions match TRBD2. Germline V gene sequence: CDR1 SEHNR, CDR2 FQNEAQ (reference sequence). This CDR3 comprises 15 residues. The V and J ends lost 1 base and 4 bases, in that order; junction bases with no gene match: 5. The CDR3 DNA follows: TGTGCCAGCAGCTTAGGGCGGGGGAGAGCAGATACGCAGTATTTT. It yields the protein CASSLGRGRADTQYF.

As for this clone: One end of the junction does not line up with germline, which may come from a read error. The chain combines TRBV4-3 with TRBJ2-7, with 9 bases lining up with TRBD1. The V gene's germline CDR1 is LGHNA and CDR2 YSLEER. This CDR3 comprises 13 residues. The CDR3: CASSQDEGTGKSF. CDR3 nucleotide sequence: TGCGCCAGCAGCCAAGATGAAGGGACAGGGAAGTCCTTC.